This TCR beta chain was sequenced in a study of OX40 agonist ivuxolimab in advanced cancers. Concerning this clone: The junction departs from germline at one end; a sequencing error may be responsible.

Sequencing was performed with immunoSEQ multiplex PCR; in TCRdb, only in-frame clones are kept and a portion is missing. The repertoire holds around 61,000 clones, with roughly 90% as singletons. The CDR3 consists of 11 residues. Germline values: CDR1 SGHKS, CDR2 YYEKEE (reference sequence). The rearrangement joins TRBV5-5 to TRBJ2-7, with 10 positions matching TRBD1. The TCR originated in an adult with an advanced solid tumor such as melanoma, head and neck, liver or kidney cancer. Sequenced here: CD4+ or CD8+ T cells sorted from blood, sampled in a trial of the OX40 agonist ivuxolimab. CDR3 protein: CASSRGTGDHF. The CDR3, as DNA: TGTGCCAGCAGCCGCGGGACAGGGGATCACTTC. The whole variable domain, filled in from reference TRBV5-5 and TRBJ2-7, reads DAGVTQSPTHLIKTRGQQVTLRCSPISGHKSVSWYQQVLGQGPQFIFQYYEKEERGRGNFPDRFSARQFPNYSSELNVNALLLGDSALYLCASSRGTGDHFGPGTRLTVT.